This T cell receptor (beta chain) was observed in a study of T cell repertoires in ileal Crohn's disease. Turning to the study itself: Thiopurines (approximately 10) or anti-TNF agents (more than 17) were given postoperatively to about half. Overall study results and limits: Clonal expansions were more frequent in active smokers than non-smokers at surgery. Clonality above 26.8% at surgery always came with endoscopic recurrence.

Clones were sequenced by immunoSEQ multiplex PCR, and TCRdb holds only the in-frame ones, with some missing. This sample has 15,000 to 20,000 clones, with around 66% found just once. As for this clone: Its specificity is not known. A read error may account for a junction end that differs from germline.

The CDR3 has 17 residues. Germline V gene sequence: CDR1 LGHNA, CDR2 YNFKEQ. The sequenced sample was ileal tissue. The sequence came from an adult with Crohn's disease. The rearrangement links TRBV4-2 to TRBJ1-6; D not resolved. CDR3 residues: CASSQDPTVSYNSPLHF. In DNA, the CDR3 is TGTGCCAGCAGTCAAGACCCAACAGTCTCCTATAATTCACCCCTCCACTTT.